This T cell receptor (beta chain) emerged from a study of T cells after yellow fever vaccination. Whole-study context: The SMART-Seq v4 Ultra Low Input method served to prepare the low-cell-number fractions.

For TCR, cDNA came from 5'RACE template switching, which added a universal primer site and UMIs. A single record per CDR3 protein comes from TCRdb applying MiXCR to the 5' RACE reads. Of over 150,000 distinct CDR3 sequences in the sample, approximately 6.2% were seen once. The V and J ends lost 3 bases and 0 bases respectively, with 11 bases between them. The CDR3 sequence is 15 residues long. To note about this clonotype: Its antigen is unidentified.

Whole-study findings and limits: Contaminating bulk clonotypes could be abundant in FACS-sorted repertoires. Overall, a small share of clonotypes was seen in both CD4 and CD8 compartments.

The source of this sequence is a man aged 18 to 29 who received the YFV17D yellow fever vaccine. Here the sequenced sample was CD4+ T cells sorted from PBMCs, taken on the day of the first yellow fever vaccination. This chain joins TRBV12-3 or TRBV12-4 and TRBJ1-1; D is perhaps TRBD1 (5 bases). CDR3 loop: CASSLRGIMNTEAFF. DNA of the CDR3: TGTGCCAGCAGTTTGCGGGGGATCATGAACACTGAAGCTTTCTTT.